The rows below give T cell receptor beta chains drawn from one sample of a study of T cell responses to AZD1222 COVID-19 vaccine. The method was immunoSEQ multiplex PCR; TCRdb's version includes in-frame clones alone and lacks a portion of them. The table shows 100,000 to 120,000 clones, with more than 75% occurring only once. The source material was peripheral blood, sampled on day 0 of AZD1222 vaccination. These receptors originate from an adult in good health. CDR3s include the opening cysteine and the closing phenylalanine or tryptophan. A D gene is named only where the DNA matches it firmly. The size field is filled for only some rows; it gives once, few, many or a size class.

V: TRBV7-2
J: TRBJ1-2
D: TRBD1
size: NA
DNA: TGTGCCAGCAGCTTAGGGGCACAGGGGTCTAAGGGCTACACCTTC
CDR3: CASSLGAQGSKGYTF

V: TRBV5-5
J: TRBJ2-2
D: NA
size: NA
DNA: TGTGCCAGCAGCTATGGCCCCTCCGGGAACACCGGGGAGCTGTTTTTT
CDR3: CASSYGPSGNTGELFF

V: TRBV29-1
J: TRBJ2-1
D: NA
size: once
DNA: TGCAGCGCTGTGACAGGATTGATCTACAATGAGCAGTTCTTC
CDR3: CSAVTGLIYNEQFF

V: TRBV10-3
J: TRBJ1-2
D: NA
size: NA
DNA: TGTGCCATCAGTGCGGGGGACTATGGCTACACCTTC
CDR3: CAISAGDYGYTF

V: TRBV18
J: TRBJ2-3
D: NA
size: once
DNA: TGTGCCAGCTCACCCCAGTCGGATACGCAGTATTTT
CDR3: CASSPQSDTQYF

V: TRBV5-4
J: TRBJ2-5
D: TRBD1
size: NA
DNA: TGTGCCAGCAGCCCGGGACAGGGTATGGGGTTGGAGACCCAGTACTTC
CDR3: CASSPGQGMGLETQYF

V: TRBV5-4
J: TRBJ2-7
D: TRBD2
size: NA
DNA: TGTGCCAGCAGCTTGGGGCTAGCGGGAGTTCAGTCCTACGAGCAGTACTTC
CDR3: CASSLGLAGVQSYEQYF

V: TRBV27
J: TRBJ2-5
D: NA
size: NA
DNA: TGTGCCAGCAGTTCAGGGATGGGAGAGACCCAGTACTTC
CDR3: CASSSGMGETQYF

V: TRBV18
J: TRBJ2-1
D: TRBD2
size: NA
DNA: TGTGCCAGCTCACAAGGACTAGCGGATTACTACAATGAGCAGTTCTTC
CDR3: CASSQGLADYYNEQFF

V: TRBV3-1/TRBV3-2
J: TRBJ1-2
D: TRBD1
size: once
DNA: TGTGCCAGCAGCCAAGTAACAGGGGGTGGCTACACCTTC
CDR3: CASSQVTGGGYTF

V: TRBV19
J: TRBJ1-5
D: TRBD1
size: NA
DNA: TGTGCCAGTAGTCGACAGGGGGGATATCAGCCCCAGCATTTT
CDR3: CASSRQGGYQPQHF

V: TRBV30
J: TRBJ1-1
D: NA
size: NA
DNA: TGTGCCTGGAGTGTAAAAGGGTTCGGGGCGAACACTGAAGCTTTCTTT
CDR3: CAWSVKGFGANTEAFF

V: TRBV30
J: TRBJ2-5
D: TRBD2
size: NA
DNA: TGTGCCTGGAGCCCACAGGGACTAGCGGGATCTAGGGAGTACTTC
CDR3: CAWSPQGLAGSREYF

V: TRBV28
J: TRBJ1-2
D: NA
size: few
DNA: TGCTCCGTTCGGGCCACTAACTATGGCTACACCTTC
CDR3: CSVRATNYGYTF

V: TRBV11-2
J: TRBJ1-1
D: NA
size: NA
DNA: TGTGCCAGCAGCCCCTCGACAGTTGTCACTGAAGCTTTCTTT
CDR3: CASSPSTVVTEAFF

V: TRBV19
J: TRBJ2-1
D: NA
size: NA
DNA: TGTGCCAGTAGTATAGGAGGCACCGAGCAGTTCTTC
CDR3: CASSIGGTEQFF

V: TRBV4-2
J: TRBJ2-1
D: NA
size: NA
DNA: TGTGCCAGCAGCCAAGTGGAAAGAACCTACAATGAGCAGTTCTTC
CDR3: CASSQVERTYNEQFF

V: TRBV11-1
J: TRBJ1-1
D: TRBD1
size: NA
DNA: TGTGCCAGCAGCTTTTGGGACAGGGGCACTGAAGCTTTCTTT
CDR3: CASSFWDRGTEAFF

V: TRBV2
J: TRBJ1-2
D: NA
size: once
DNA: TGTGCCAGCAGTGAAGTACAGAAAGGCTATGGCTACACCTTC
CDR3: CASSEVQKGYGYTF

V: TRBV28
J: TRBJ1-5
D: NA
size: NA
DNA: TGTGCCAGCAGTTCCCGAGGGGCGGGCAATCAGCCCCAGCATTTT
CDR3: CASSSRGAGNQPQHF

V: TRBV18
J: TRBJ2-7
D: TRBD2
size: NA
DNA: TGTGCCAGCGGGAATCTAGCGGGAGACCCCTACGAGCAGTACTTC
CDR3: CASGNLAGDPYEQYF

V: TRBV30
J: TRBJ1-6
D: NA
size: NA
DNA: TGTGCCTGGCAGGACAGCTATAATTCACCCCTCCACTTT
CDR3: CAWQDSYNSPLHF

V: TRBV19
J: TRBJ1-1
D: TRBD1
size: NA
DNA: TGTGCCAGTAGTACACCGGGACAGGGGGCACAAGAAGCTTTCTTT
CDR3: CASSTPGQGAQEAFF

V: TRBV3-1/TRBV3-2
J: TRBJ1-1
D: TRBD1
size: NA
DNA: TGTGCCAGCAGTCGACAGGGGAACACTGAAGCTTTCTTT
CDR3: CASSRQGNTEAFF

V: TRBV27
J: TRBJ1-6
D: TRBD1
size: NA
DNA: TGTGCCAGCAGCCTGGGCAGGGGGCTGTATTCACCCCTCCACTTT
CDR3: CASSLGRGLYSPLHF

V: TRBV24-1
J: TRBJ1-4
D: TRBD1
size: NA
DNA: TGTGCCACCAGTGATGCGACAGGGGCGCCGGAAAAACTGTTTTTT
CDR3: CATSDATGAPEKLFF

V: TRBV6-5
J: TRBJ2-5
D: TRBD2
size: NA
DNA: TGTGCCAGCAGTTCGGGGGAGGGCCAGACCCAGTACTTC
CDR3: CASSSGEGQTQYF

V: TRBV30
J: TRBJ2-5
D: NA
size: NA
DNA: TGTGCCTGGAGTGGGGTAGTAGAAGAGACCCAGTACTTC
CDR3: CAWSGVVEETQYF

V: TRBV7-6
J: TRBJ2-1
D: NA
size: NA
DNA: TGTGCCAGCAGCTTAGTTGTTGGGAATGGTATAGATGAGCAGTTCTTC
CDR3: CASSLVVGNGIDEQFF

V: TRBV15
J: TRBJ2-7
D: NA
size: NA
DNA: TGTGCCACCAGCAGAGATGGTATCTCCTACGAGCAGTACTTC
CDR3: CATSRDGISYEQYF

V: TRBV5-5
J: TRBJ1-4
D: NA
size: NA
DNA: TGTGCCAGCAGCCCCGGGGATGAAAAACTGTTTTTT
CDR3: CASSPGDEKLFF

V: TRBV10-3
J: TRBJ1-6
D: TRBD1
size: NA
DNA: TGTGCCATCAGTGCCCCCCCACAGGGGGCGAATTCACCCCTCCACTTT
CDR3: CAISAPPQGANSPLHF

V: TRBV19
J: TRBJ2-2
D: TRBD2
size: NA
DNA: TGTGCCAGTAGTATACAAAGACTAGCGGGAGTTCGCGGGGAGCTGTTTTTT
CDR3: CASSIQRLAGVRGELFF

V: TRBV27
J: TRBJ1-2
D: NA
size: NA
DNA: TGTGCCAGCAGTCCAGGGCGGTTATACTATGGCTACACCTTC
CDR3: CASSPGRLYYGYTF

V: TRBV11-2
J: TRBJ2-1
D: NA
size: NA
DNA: TGTGCCAGCAGCTCAAGCCTAGACAATGAGCAGTTCTTC
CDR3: CASSSSLDNEQFF

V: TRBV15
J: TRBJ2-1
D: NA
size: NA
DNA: TGTGCCACCAGCAGAGATATTCAGGGCGACGAGCAGTTCTTC
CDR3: CATSRDIQGDEQFF

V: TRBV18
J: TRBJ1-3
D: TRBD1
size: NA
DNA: TGTGCCAGCTCACAGACGAGACAGGGGTCTGGAAACACCATATATTTT
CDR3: CASSQTRQGSGNTIYF

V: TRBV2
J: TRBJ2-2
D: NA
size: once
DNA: TGTGCCAGCAGACGAGGACGGGTGGCCGGGGAGCTGTTTTTT
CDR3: CASRRGRVAGELFF

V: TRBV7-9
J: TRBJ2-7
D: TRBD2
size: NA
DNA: TGTGCCAGCAGCTTGGGCGGGAGCCTCTCCTACGAGCAGTACTTC
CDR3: CASSLGGSLSYEQYF

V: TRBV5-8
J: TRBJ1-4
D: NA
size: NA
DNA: TGTGCCAGCAGCCCCGACCCGGATACAAGTGAAAAACTGTTTTTT
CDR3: CASSPDPDTSEKLFF

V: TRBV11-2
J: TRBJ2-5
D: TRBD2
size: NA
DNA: TGTGCCAGCAGCTTAGGGGGGACTAGCGGGAGTCGGAGAGAGACCCAGTACTTC
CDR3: CASSLGGTSGSRRETQYF

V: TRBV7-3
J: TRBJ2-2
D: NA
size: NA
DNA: TGTGCCAGCAGTCCCGGGACATCCCCCGCCGGGGAGCTGTTTTTT
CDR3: CASSPGTSPAGELFF

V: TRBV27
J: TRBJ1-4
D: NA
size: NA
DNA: TGTGCCAGCAGTCTAATGTGGGGCACTAATGAAAAACTGTTTTTT
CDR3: CASSLMWGTNEKLFF

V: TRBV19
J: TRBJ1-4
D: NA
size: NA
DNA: TGTGCCAGTAGTATTGCCGGGGGTAATGAAAAACTGTTTTTT
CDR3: CASSIAGGNEKLFF

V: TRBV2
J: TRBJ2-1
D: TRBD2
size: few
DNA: TGTGCCACTGCGGGACTAGCGGGAGTTAATGAGCAGTTCTTC
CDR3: CATAGLAGVNEQFF

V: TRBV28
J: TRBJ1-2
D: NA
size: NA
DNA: TGTGCCAGCAGTTTATTGCCGGGCTATGGCTACACCTTC
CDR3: CASSLLPGYGYTF

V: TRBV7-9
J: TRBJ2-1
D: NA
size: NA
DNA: TGTGCCAGCAGCCCGCGACAGTTTGTTCACAATGAGCAGTTCTTC
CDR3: CASSPRQFVHNEQFF

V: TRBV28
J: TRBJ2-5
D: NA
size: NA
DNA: TGTGCCAGCAGCCCCAGACAGCAGGGGCAAGAGACCCAGTACTTC
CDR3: CASSPRQQGQETQYF

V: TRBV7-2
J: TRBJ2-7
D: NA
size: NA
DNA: TGTGCCAGCAGCTTAGCAGGCGGCCTCTACGAGCAGTACTTC
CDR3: CASSLAGGLYEQYF

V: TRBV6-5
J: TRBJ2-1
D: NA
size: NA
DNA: TGTGCCAGCAGTTACGGCGCCAGGGAAGGTGAGCAGTTCTTC
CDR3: CASSYGAREGEQFF

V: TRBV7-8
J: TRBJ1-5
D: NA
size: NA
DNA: TGTGCCAGCAGCTTGACCGGGACCGGGGGCAATCAGCCCCAGCATTTT
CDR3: CASSLTGTGGNQPQHF

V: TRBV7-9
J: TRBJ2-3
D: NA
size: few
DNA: TGTGCCAGCAGCTTTCCAGGGGTGGATACGCAGTATTTT
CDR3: CASSFPGVDTQYF

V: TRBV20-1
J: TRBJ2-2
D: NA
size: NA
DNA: TGCAGTGCTAGTGAGGGAACCCCCGGCACCGGGGAGCTGTTTTTT
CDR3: CSASEGTPGTGELFF

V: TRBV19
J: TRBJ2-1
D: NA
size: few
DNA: TGTGCCAGTAAACCGAGAGGCGATGAGCAGTTCTTC
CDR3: CASKPRGDEQFF

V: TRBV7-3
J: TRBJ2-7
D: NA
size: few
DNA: TGTGCCAGCAGCTCGAATCAAGGGGAGCAGTACTTC
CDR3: CASSSNQGEQYF